The 12 T cell receptor beta chains in this list originate from one sample, sequenced in a study of T-cell memory formation after mild COVID-19. In TCRdb, the 5' RACE reads were re-called with MiXCR into one record per CDR3 protein. The sample gives roughly 250,000 distinct CDR3 sequences, over 15% of which show up once; 20% to 25% is in the top ten. Sequenced input: PBMCs or a T cell subset sorted from them (not recorded which). Source of these receptors: a man younger than 35 who had mild COVID-19 (a few samples of this study predate the infection). Cell type and time point are not known.

The chain combines TRBV3-1 with TRBJ1-6; 7 bases align to TRBD1. The ends lost 1 base at V and 0 bases at J; junction bases unmatched: 3. The germline CDR1 and CDR2 sequences are LGHDT and YNNKEL (reference sequence). CDR3 size: 17 residues. The CDR3 nucleotides read TGTGCCAGCAGCCAAGGGACAGGAAGCTCCTATAATTCACCCCTCCACTTT. This codes for CASSQGTGSSYNSPLHF.

The CDR3 region is CATKPTTRGVRTDTQYF. The CDR3 DNA follows: TGTGCCACCAAACCGACGACTCGGGGAGTCAGGACAGATACGCAGTATTTT. The gene calls are TRBV15 and TRBJ2-3, with D perhaps TRBD2 (5 bases). V was shortened by 7 bases and J by 3 bases, with 23 bases between the two germline ends. Germline CDR1 LNHNV, CDR2 YYDKDF (reference sequence). The CDR3 is 17 residues long.

A few counts support this clonotype. The genes are TRBV7-2 and TRBJ1-2; 7 positions match TRBD1. This CDR3 contains 13 residues. With 4 bases clipped from V and 2 bases from J, the junction kept 1 base outside the gene matches. Germline V gene lookup returns CDR1 SGHTA and CDR2 FQGNSA. CDR3 bases: TGTGCCAGCAGCTACAGGGGCAACTATGGCTACACCTTC. It encodes CASSYRGNYGYTF.

The table lists this clonotype with a few counts. The chain is built from TRBV7-2 and TRBJ2-1; D unclear. CDR3 size: 15 residues. Trimming removed 1 base at V and 2 bases at J, with 9 bases between. Looked up from germline, CDR1 is SGHTA and CDR2 is FQGNSA. CDR3: CASSLEPFTYNEQFF. DNA of the CDR3: TGTGCCAGCAGCTTAGAACCCTTCACCTACAATGAGCAGTTCTTC.

Only a few counts were recorded for this clonotype. The chain's CDR3 is CASSSQGDEAFF. In nucleotides, the CDR3 is TGTGCCAGCAGTTCCCAAGGAGATGAAGCTTTCTTT. The genes are TRBV6-2 or TRBV6-3 and TRBJ1-1; D gene uncertain. V lost 4 bases and J lost 7, with 10 bases in between. This CDR3 is 12 amino acids long. In germline, CDR1 is MNHEY, CDR2 SVGEGT.

The V call is TRBV11-2, the J call TRBJ2-7; 7 positions match TRBD1. CDR3 length: 15 amino acids. Germline lookup yields CDR1 SGHAT and CDR2 FQNNGV. V dropped 5 bases and J dropped 5; count of bases not matched to a gene: 12. The CDR3 loop is CASSARPGQLHEQYF. For the CDR3, the DNA is TGTGCCAGCAGCGCCCGTCCGGGACAGCTCCACGAGCAGTACTTC.

V usage is TRBV7-3 and J usage is TRBJ2-1, with D perhaps TRBD1 (5 bases). The CDR3 contains 15 residues. Germline CDR1 reads SGHTA; CDR2 reads FQGTGA. V was pared by 5 bases and J by 3 bases, with 14 bases between. For the CDR3, the DNA is TGTGCCAGCAGCCCTAACGCAGGGCGCTACAATGAGCAGTTCTTC. Its translation is CASSPNAGRYNEQFF.

The CDR3 DNA sequence: TGTGCCAGCAGCCCCCCCGGAGGCAGGTTGGGCGATGAGCAGTTCTTC. It is translated as CASSPPGGRLGDEQFF. The chain recombines TRBV7-2 with TRBJ2-1, with D possibly matching TRBD2 (5 bases). This CDR3 is 16 amino acids long. Germline lookup yields CDR1 SGHTA and CDR2 FQGNSA. The V end lost 5 bases, the J end lost 8 bases, and 22 bases lay between the germline ends.

This clonotype has ten or more counts. The genes are TRBV5-1 and TRBJ1-4; D might be TRBD1 (5 bases). The V and J ends lost 0 bases and 3 bases respectively, with 12 bases between them. The CDR3 runs 16 residues. Germline V lookup: CDR1 SGHRS, CDR2 YFSETQ. The CDR3 reads CASSLGLRDANEKLFF. CDR3 DNA sequence: TGCGCCAGCAGCTTGGGGCTCCGGGACGCTAATGAAAAACTGTTTTTT. Combining the CDR3 with reference TRBV5-1 and TRBJ1-4 gives the whole variable domain KAGVTQTPRYLIKTRGQQVTLSCSPISGHRSVSWYQQTPGQGLQFLFEYFSETQRNKGNFPGRFSGRQFSNSRSEMNVSTLELGDSALYLCASSLGLRDANEKLFFGSGTQLSVL.

This clonotype has more than one count but fewer than ten. The CDR3 coding sequence is TGTGCCAGCACCACTGCCGGAGCCTACGAGCAGTACTTC. This translates into CASTTAGAYEQYF. This sequence joins TRBV6-5 and TRBJ2-7; D remains unclear. Germline values: CDR1 MNHEY, CDR2 SVGAGI. The CDR3 consists of 13 residues. V lost 7 bases and J 2 bases, leaving 12 bases between the germline ends.

The chain couples TRBV11-2 to TRBJ1-6, with 7 bases matching TRBD1. V lost 2 bases, J lost 10 bases, and 5 bases stayed unmatched. Germline lookup yields CDR1 SGHAT and CDR2 FQNNGV. The length of the CDR3 is 14 residues. This CDR3 is CASSLRGGESPLHF. The CDR3 coding sequence is TGTGCCAGCAGCTTAAGAGGGGGCGAGTCACCCCTCCACTTT.

This clonotype was counted between two and nine times. This sequence joins TRBV27 and TRBJ1-1; D not resolved. V lost 5 bases to trimming and J lost 1 base, with 5 bases between them. Germline V CDR1 and CDR2: MNHEY, SMNVEV (reference sequence). This CDR3 contains 12 residues. The CDR3 sequence: CASSRKNTEAFF. CDR3 DNA sequence: TGTGCCAGCAGTAGGAAGAACACTGAAGCTTTCTTT.